This entry lists 22 T cell receptor beta chains sequenced from one sample in a study of identical twins. MiXCR was run by TCRdb on the 5' RACE reads, yielding one entry per CDR3 protein. Here the sample spans 1,800,000 or so distinct CDR3 sequences, under 35% being singletons. The specimen sequenced was cord blood. The receptor source for this set is a newborn girl in good health.

The CDR3 sequence: CSGSETGPTEAFF. The DNA of the CDR3 is TGCAGCGGCAGCGAGACAGGGCCGACTGAAGCTTTCTTT. The chain joins TRBV29-1 to TRBJ1-1; 7 nucleotides agree with TRBD1. CDR3 length: 13 amino acids. Germline CDR1 is SQVTM and CDR2 is ANQGSEA. J lost 5 bases, V lost 7 bases, and 10 bases had no gene match.

This clonotype showed up just a few times. V is TRBV5-1 and J is TRBJ1-1; 7 bases are shared with TRBD1. J was trimmed by 0 bases and V by 0 bases; bases with no gene match: 11. The germline V gene has CDR1 SGHRS and CDR2 YFSETQ. CDR3 length equals 18 residues. CDR3 amino acids: CASSLARTGQGLNTEAFF. DNA of the CDR3: TGCGCCAGCAGCTTGGCCCGGACAGGTCAGGGGTTGAACACTGAAGCTTTCTTT.

The V gene is TRBV27, the J gene TRBJ1-5; maybe TRBD1 (5 bases). V gave up 5 bases and J gave up 1 base, with 12 bases separating them. The CDR3 covers 15 residues. Germline CDR1 reads MNHEY; CDR2 reads SMNVEV (reference sequence). Written as DNA, the CDR3 is TGTGCCAGCAGTCCAGGGACCCGGAGCAATCAGCCCCAGCATTTT. Amino acids: CASSPGTRSNQPQHF.

This chain uses TRBV2 with TRBJ1-1, with D tentatively TRBD1 (5 bases). V was trimmed by 6 bases and J by 2 bases, leaving 19 bases between them. The CDR3 runs 16 residues. CDR1 SNHLY and CDR2 FYNNEI come from the germline V gene. The CDR3 bases are TGTGCCAGCAGCCGTAGACGGGACCGCCTCAACACTGAAGCTTTCTTT. It encodes CASSRRRDRLNTEAFF.

There are a few counts of this clonotype. The chain is built from TRBV18 and TRBJ2-7, with D possibly being TRBD1 (5 bases). This CDR3 contains 12 residues. Germline CDR1 and CDR2: KGHSH and LQKENI. Trimming pared 6 bases from V and 12 bases from J, leaving 18 bases between. For the CDR3, the DNA is TGTGCCAGCTCGCCAGGGTCAGGGTATCGGTACTTC. Amino acids: CASSPGSGYRYF.

This clonotype was found many times. The J gene is TRBJ1-1, the V gene TRBV12-3 or TRBV12-4; D gene uncertain. Between the trimmed V and J ends, which lost 7 bases and 2 bases, there was a span of 8 bases. CDR3 length equals 12 residues. CDR3: CASTGRNTEAFF. The CDR3 DNA reads TGTGCCAGCACCGGGCGAAACACTGAAGCTTTCTTT.

The chain uses TRBV6-6 and TRBJ2-3; 8 nucleotides line up with TRBD2. This CDR3 has 16 amino acids. Losses at the gene ends were 7 bases for V and 4 bases for J; bases not matched to a gene: 13. Germline CDR1 MNHNY, CDR2 SVGAGI (reference sequence). The CDR3: CASKTGGAVSADTQYF. The CDR3 DNA follows: TGTGCCAGCAAAACCGGGGGGGCAGTTAGCGCAGATACGCAGTATTTT.

V and J are TRBV28 and TRBJ2-4; D call uncertain. With the DNA end fitting TRBJ2-5 better, the J assignment may be wrong. CDR1 is MDHEN and CDR2 is SYDVKM in the germline V gene. This CDR3 has 14 amino acids. Here the CDR3 reads CASSTLDGEETQYF. In DNA form, the CDR3 reads TGTGCCAGCAGTACTCTCGACGGCGAAGAGACCCAGTACTTC.

This clonotype was counted many times. A junction end diverges from the germline sequence, so it may reflect a read error. The chain carries TRBV12-3 or TRBV12-4 and TRBJ2-1; 11 positions match TRBD2. The CDR3 is made up of 15 amino acids. CDR3 protein: CASSSTSGRGNEQFF. The CDR3 coding sequence is TGCGCCAGCAGCTCTACTAGCGGGAGAGGGAATGAGCAGTTCTTC.

This CDR3 is CASTVDRFNEQFF. CDR3 nucleotides: TGTGCCAGCACCGTCGACCGATTCAATGAGCAGTTCTTC. The chain links TRBV7-9 to TRBJ2-1; D is ambiguous. V was pared by 7 bases and J by 6 bases, with 13 bases between. Germline lookup yields CDR1 SEHNR and CDR2 FQNEAQ (reference sequence). This CDR3 is 13 amino acids long.

The table lists this clonotype with a few counts. The chain uses TRBV28 and TRBJ2-1, with D perhaps TRBD2 (6 bases). V lost 3 bases and J lost 2, with 11 bases in between. The CDR3 spans 15 residues. Per the germline V gene, CDR1 is MDHEN and CDR2 is SYDVKM. Written as DNA, the CDR3 is TGTGCCAGCAGTTTTGGCGGGATCACCTACAATGAGCAGTTCTTC. It translates to CASSFGGITYNEQFF.

This clonotype was seen a handful of times. This chain joins TRBV3-1 and TRBJ2-7; D might be TRBD2 (5 bases). The V and J ends lost 4 bases and 3 bases respectively, with 10 bases between them. The germline CDR1 and CDR2 sequences are LGHDT and YNNKEL (reference sequence). The CDR3 totals 13 residues. The CDR3 loop is CASSPEGRYEQYF. The CDR3 coding sequence is TGTGCCAGCAGCCCTGAGGGCCGCTACGAGCAGTACTTC.

The V call is TRBV6-1, the J call TRBJ2-2; 9 bases are shared with TRBD2. Germline CDR1 MNHNS, CDR2 SASEGT. The CDR3 sequence is 16 residues long. V lost 2 bases to trimming and J lost 4 bases; unmatched junction nucleotides: 5. This CDR3 reads CASSERLAETTGELFF. The CDR3 coding sequence is TGTGCCAGCAGTGAAAGACTAGCGGAAACCACCGGGGAGCTGTTTTTT.

This clonotype was picked up a small number of times. This chain links TRBV20-1 with TRBJ2-7; no clear D. Per the germline V gene, CDR1 is DFQATT and CDR2 is SNEGSKA (reference sequence). The CDR3 is made up of 11 amino acids. V lost 2 bases and J lost 6, with 8 bases in between. The DNA for the CDR3 is TGCAGTGCTAGAACAGCCCCCGAGCAGTACTTC. Its protein product is CSARTAPEQYF.

V gene TRBV12-3 or TRBV12-4 combines with J gene TRBJ1-5, with TRBD1 as a possible D gene (5 bases). CDR3 length: 13 amino acids. With 6 bases removed from V and 6 bases from J, the gap between germline ends came to 12 bases. The CDR3 is CASRLRGGQPQHF. As DNA, the CDR3 is TGTGCCAGCAGGCTTCGGGGCGGTCAGCCCCAGCATTTT.

A note on this clonotype: Germline is not matched at one junction end, which may reflect a read error. The rearrangement joins TRBV7-6 to TRBJ1-6, with 9 bases fitting TRBD1. Germline CDR1 is SGHVS and CDR2 is FNYEAQ. The CDR3 spans 15 residues. CDR3 region: CVSSLRQGGGSPLHF. CDR3 DNA sequence: TGTGTCAGCAGCTTAAGACAGGGGGGTGGTTCACCCCTCCACTTT.

This clonotype was recorded at least ten times. This sequence joins TRBV6-1 and TRBJ2-7; 7 bases line up with TRBD2. Germline V gene lookup returns CDR1 MNHNS and CDR2 SASEGT. V shed 1 base, J shed 0 bases, and the junction held 3 bases outside the gene matches. This CDR3 has 15 amino acids. In DNA, the CDR3 is TGTGCCAGCAGTGAAGGGCTAGCGGCCTCCTACGAGCAGTACTTC. Translation gives CASSEGLAASYEQYF.

This chain uses TRBV9 with TRBJ2-3, with 13 nucleotides matching TRBD2. The J segment lost 3 bases and the V segment lost 5 bases, leaving 3 bases of the junction unmatched. Germline loops: CDR1 SGDLS, CDR2 YYNGEE. This CDR3 spans 15 amino acids. The CDR3 DNA reads as TGTGCCAGCAGGGCGGGACTAGCGGGGACAGATACGCAGTATTTT. The encoded protein is CASRAGLAGTDTQYF.

V and J are TRBV20-1 and TRBJ2-3, with D hard to call. The CDR3 sequence is 15 residues long. CDR1 is DFQATT and CDR2 is SNEGSKA in the germline V gene (reference sequence). V gave up 6 bases and J gave up 2 bases, with 18 bases separating them. The CDR3 sequence: CSALLFQIPTDTQYF. The CDR3 DNA sequence: TGCAGTGCCCTCCTCTTTCAGATCCCCACAGATACGCAGTATTTT.

This clonotype has a single count. The chain uses TRBV12-3 or TRBV12-4 and TRBJ2-5; D unclear. This CDR3 has 12 amino acids. Trimming removed 1 base from V and 11 bases from J, with 11 bases in between. The CDR3: CASSLGVYGQYF. CDR3 in DNA: TGTGCCAGCAGTTTAGGCGTCTACGGGCAGTACTTC.

The CDR3 DNA follows: TGTGCCAGCAGTTGGGGAAACAATGAGCAGTTCTTC. Encoded protein: CASSWGNNEQFF. This sequence joins TRBV12-3 or TRBV12-4 and TRBJ2-1; D is unresolved. Trimming removed 4 bases at V and 5 bases at J, with 6 bases between. CDR3 length: 12 amino acids.

The chain recombines TRBV10-3 with TRBJ1-1; no definite D call. There are 13 residues in the CDR3. V was clipped by 4 bases and J by 1 base, with 7 bases between them. In germline, CDR1 is ENHRY, CDR2 SYGVKD. The CDR3: CAISGRQNTEAFF. CDR3 sequence (DNA): TGTGCCATCAGTGGTAGACAGAACACTGAAGCTTTCTTT.